The clone carrying this T cell receptor (beta chain) was seen a handful of times. Its target is unknown. Investigators prepared the TCR beta libraries by applying iRepertoire HTBI primers and Arm-PCR of CDR3 regions. TCRdb processed the multiplex PCR reads anew with MiXCR; each CDR3 protein has one entry. This table has fewer than 500,000 distinct CDR3 sequences, about a sixth appearing once. The time point: newly diagnosed GD, antithyroid drugs for less than 3 months. PBMC-extracted RNA yielded the TCR library. This specimen belongs to a study of regulatory T cells in long-lasting Graves disease. This CDR3 has 13 amino acids. Germline assignment: CDR1 MNHNS and CDR2 SASEGT. V lost 10 bases, J lost 8 bases, and 15 bases lay in between. Findings of the study overall: Reduced TCR diversity was observed in persistent Graves' patients versus newly diagnosed patients.

The same data also contributed to another study, on T cells in Graves' hyperthyroidism and ophthalmopathy. That publication notes: An absence of ophthalmopathy progression within 18 months meant stable Graves' hyperthyroidism. Patients showing uncontrolled infection, other autoimmune disease, pregnancy or lactation were ineligible.

This specimen was peripheral blood mononuclear cells (PBMCs), taken at new diagnosis, from a patient treated with antithyroid drugs. The sequence came from a man aged 40-49 years with Graves disease. The chain joins TRBV6-1 to TRBJ1-6, with D perhaps TRBD1 (5 bases). CDR3 sequence: CATARDSYSPLHF. CDR3 in DNA: TGTGCCACCGCGAGAGACAGTTATTCACCCCTCCACTTT.